A single sample gave rise to the 10 T cell receptor beta chains below, sequenced in a study of cytomegalovirus exposure and HLA in healthy donors. This PCR relied on a set of 60 Vbeta primers and 13 Jbeta primers. TCRdb keeps only in-frame clones here, not all; method: immunoSEQ multiplex PCR. In the table there are approximately 170,000 clones, roughly 79% of which are singletons. Source material: PBMCs. All receptors come from a middle-aged woman in good health and CMV-seronegative.

The chain links TRBV12-5 to TRBJ1-1, with 7 bases aligning to TRBD1. CDR3 length: 18 amino acids. Trimming removed 0 bases from V and 3 bases from J; junction bases left unmatched: 13. CDR1 LGHNT and CDR2 FRNRAP come from the germline V gene. CDR3 sequence (DNA): TGTGCTAGTGGTTTGGTTCTTGGACAGGCTTGGATAGACACTGAAGCTTTCTTT. Translating it yields CASGLVLGQAWIDTEAFF.

This chain connects TRBV7-9 to TRBJ1-1, with D perhaps TRBD1 (5 bases). V lost 5 bases, J lost 4 bases, and 14 bases lay in between. CDR3 size: 14 residues. The germline CDR1 and CDR2 sequences are SEHNR and FQNEAQ (reference sequence). The CDR3 coding sequence is TGTGCCAGCAGCCCTACAGGTTTGAGCACTGAAGCTTTCTTT. Translated, it gives CASSPTGLSTEAFF. The variable domain in full, completed from reference TRBV7-9 and TRBJ1-1, reads DTGVSQNPRHKITKRGQNVTFRCDPISEHNRLYWYRQTLGQGPEFLTYFQNEAQLEKSRLLSDRFSAERPKGSFSTLEIQRTEQGDSAMYLCASSPTGLSTEAFFGQGTRLTVV.

The chain couples TRBV29-1 to TRBJ2-1; tentatively, D is TRBD2 (6 bases). From germline, CDR1 is SQVTM and CDR2 ANQGSEA. The CDR3 consists of 13 residues. V dropped 7 bases and J dropped 4 bases, with 14 bases sitting between them. The CDR3 DNA follows: TGCAGCGGGGCTATACGGGGGTACAATGAGCAGTTCTTC. This encodes CSGAIRGYNEQFF.

The chain couples TRBV6-5 to TRBJ2-2, with TRBD2 as a possible D gene (5 bases). The CDR3 contains 14 residues. Germline V gene data show CDR1 as MNHEY and CDR2 as SVGAGI. V was trimmed by 6 bases and J by 6 bases, leaving 14 bases between them. CDR3 region: CASSPSSVAGELFF. CDR3 coding DNA: TGTGCCAGCAGCCCTAGCTCCGTGGCCGGGGAGCTGTTTTTT.

Note on this clone: The junction departs from germline at one end; a sequencing error may be responsible. This chain links TRBV7-7 with TRBJ2-7, with TRBD1 as a possible D gene (6 bases). CDR3 length equals 13 residues. Germline lookup yields CDR1 SSHAT and CDR2 FNYEAQ (reference sequence). The CDR3 DNA reads TGTGCTAGCAGCTTGGGGTACAGGGACGAGCAGTACTTC. Amino acids: CASSLGYRDEQYF.

The chain employs TRBV6-1 and TRBJ1-1; possible D gene TRBD1, 5 bases. In germline, CDR1 is MNHNS, CDR2 SASEGT. This CDR3 has 15 amino acids. Trimming left V 5 bases short and J 0 bases short, with 13 bases between. CDR3 region: CASSPRAGLNTEAFF. The CDR3 DNA sequence: TGTGCCAGCAGTCCCCGGGCAGGGTTGAACACTGAAGCTTTCTTT.

The chain recombines TRBV2 with TRBJ2-3; 13 bases line up with TRBD2. CDR1 SNHLY and CDR2 FYNNEI come from the germline V gene. This CDR3 has 20 residues. V lost 3 bases to trimming and J lost 1 base; unmatched junction nucleotides: 13. CDR3: CASSDLGLAGDLYGTDTQYF. CDR3 nucleotides: TGTGCCAGCAGTGATCTCGGACTAGCGGGAGACCTCTACGGCACAGATACGCAGTATTTT.

This clone was observed a handful of times. The chain carries TRBV9 and TRBJ2-5; maybe TRBD1 (5 bases). V was cut by 0 bases and J by 1 base, with 13 bases left in between. Germline V gene data show CDR1 as SGDLS and CDR2 as YYNGEE. The CDR3 is 16 amino acids. For the CDR3, the DNA is TGTGCCAGCAGCGTAGCCCTAGGGCAGGGCCAAGAGACCCAGTACTTC. The encoded protein is CASSVALGQGQETQYF.

The gene calls are TRBV10-3 and TRBJ2-7, with D possibly matching TRBD1 (6 bases). In germline, CDR1 is ENHRY, CDR2 SYGVKD. Trimming pared 2 bases from V and 6 bases from J, leaving 32 bases between. The CDR3 has 20 residues. The CDR3 loop is CAISEIGVGRNRDTSGEQYF. CDR3 coding DNA: TGTGCCATCAGTGAGATTGGTGTAGGACGCAACCGGGACACGAGCGGCGAGCAGTACTTC.

The chain carries TRBV30 and TRBJ1-1; tentative D call: TRBD1 (5 bases). CDR1 is GTSNPN, CDR2 SVGIG, per germline (reference sequence). Trimming pared 5 bases from V and 3 bases from J, leaving 10 bases between. The CDR3 is 12 amino acids. This CDR3 is CAWGGEDTEAFF. The CDR3 DNA sequence: TGTGCCTGGGGGGGGGAGGACACTGAAGCTTTCTTT. The full variable domain, its missing parts supplied by reference TRBV30 and TRBJ1-1, is SQTIHQWPATLVQPVGSPLSLECTVEGTSNPNLYWYRQAAGRGLQLLFYSVGIGQISSEVPQNLSASRPQDRQFILSSKKLLLSDSGFYLCAWGGEDTEAFFGQGTRLTVV.